The 29 T cell receptor beta chains below come from one sample, sequenced in a study of cytomegalovirus exposure and HLA in healthy donors. The PCR made use of 60 Vbeta and 13 Jbeta primers. Sequencing used immunoSEQ multiplex PCR; TCRdb keeps in-frame clones, though not all of them. The table has around 150,000 clones, 50% to 75% seen once. Sequenced material: PBMCs. Every receptor here comes from a woman aged 40 to 50 in good health and CMV-seronegative.

The table lists this clone with a few counts. This chain joins TRBV10-1 and TRBJ2-5, with a possible D match to TRBD1 (6 bases). The J call may be wrong; the DNA end is better matched by TRBJ2-7. This CDR3 is built from 15 residues. Per the germline V gene, CDR1 is WNHNN and CDR2 is SYGVQD (reference sequence). The CDR3 DNA reads as TGCGCCAGCAGTGACCCAAGAGGGGGCTCCTACGAGCAGTACTTC. This gives the protein CASSDPRGGSYEQYF.

The count of this clone is one. V gene TRBV7-8 combines with J gene TRBJ1-5, with 7 bases fitting TRBD1. The CDR3 is 17 amino acids. Germline CDR1 is SGHVS and CDR2 is FQNEAQ. V lost 2 bases and J lost 1; bases outside the gene matches: 8. Here the CDR3 reads CASSLQNRGASNQPQHF. CDR3 nucleotides: TGTGCCAGCAGCTTACAGAACAGGGGCGCGAGCAATCAGCCCCAGCATTTT.

The rearrangement uses TRBV5-1 and TRBJ2-1, with 7 bases lining up with TRBD1. The CDR3 length is 16 residues. CDR1 is SGHRS and CDR2 is YFSETQ in the germline V gene. Germline trimming cut 3 bases from V and 0 bases from J; bases unmatched to any gene: 6. The CDR3 DNA is TGCGCCAGCAGCTCGAGACAGGGATCCTCCTACAATGAGCAGTTCTTC. As protein: CASSSRQGSSYNEQFF.

The J gene is TRBJ1-2, the V gene TRBV28, with D possibly TRBD1 on 5 matching bases. The V gene lost 6 bases and the J gene lost 2 bases, with 10 bases spanning the gap. The CDR3 length is 13 residues. Germline-derived CDR1 and CDR2 are MDHEN and SYDVKM. The CDR3 DNA reads as TGTGCCAGCAGGACAAGGGGAAACTATGGCTACACCTTC. Its protein product is CASRTRGNYGYTF.

This chain connects TRBV7-9 to TRBJ2-3; no definite D call. Trimming took 1 base from V and 6 from J, leaving 5 bases between them. The CDR3 is made up of 12 amino acids. The germline CDR1 and CDR2 sequences are SEHNR and FQNEAQ (reference sequence). The CDR3 here is CASSLVRDTQYF. The CDR3 DNA reads as TGTGCCAGCAGCTTAGTCCGGGATACGCAGTATTTT.

This rearrangement joins TRBV6-1 to TRBJ2-7; D is perhaps TRBD1 (6 bases). The length of the CDR3 is 16 residues. V shed 0 bases and J shed 4 bases, with 16 bases lying between them. CDR1 MNHNS and CDR2 SASEGT come from the germline V gene. In nucleotides, the CDR3 is TGTGCCAGCAGTGAAGCCCCTAGACAGGTTTCGTACGAGCAGTACTTC. It translates to CASSEAPRQVSYEQYF.

The chain carries TRBV7-9 and TRBJ1-4; 7 nucleotides match TRBD1. This CDR3 comprises 15 residues. Germline CDR1 and CDR2: SEHNR and FQNEAQ (reference sequence). V was pared by 5 bases and J by 7 bases, with 10 bases of the junction left unmatched. The CDR3: CASSLQGYAGEKLFF. The DNA of the CDR3 is TGTGCCAGCAGCCTACAGGGGTATGCAGGTGAAAAACTGTTTTTT.

The chain joins TRBV6-1 to TRBJ1-1, with D possibly TRBD1 on 6 matching bases. Per germline, CDR1 MNHNS and CDR2 SASEGT. CDR3 length: 12 residues. Trimming removed 5 bases at V and 7 bases at J, with 11 bases between. The CDR3 DNA is TGTGCCAGCAGTCAACAGGGTGTTGAAGCTTTCTTT. This gives the protein CASSQQGVEAFF.

The gene calls are TRBV7-2 and TRBJ2-4; 8 positions match TRBD2. The CDR3 spans 16 residues. The germline V gene encodes CDR1 SGHTA and CDR2 FQGNSA. V lost 6 bases, J lost 0 bases, and 7 bases stayed unmatched. The CDR3: CASSFRGGLAKNIQYF. CDR3 DNA: TGTGCCAGCAGTTTTCGGGGGGGGCTAGCCAAAAACATTCAGTACTTC. Looking up the rest from reference TRBV7-2 and TRBJ2-4 gives the full variable domain: GAGVSQSPSNKVTEKGKDVELRCDPISGHTALYWYRQSLGQGLEFLIYFQGNSAPDKSGLPSDRFSAERTGGSVSTLTIQRTQQEDSAVYLCASSFRGGLAKNIQYFGAGTRLSVL.

Only one count was recorded for this clone. The chain employs TRBV5-4 and TRBJ1-2; the D gene is possibly TRBD1 (5 bases). Trimming left V 3 bases short and J 4 bases short, with 7 bases between. This CDR3 has 12 residues. Per the germline V gene, CDR1 is SGHNT and CDR2 is YYREEE (reference sequence). Here the CDR3 reads CASSSGAYGYTF. DNA of the CDR3: TGTGCCAGCAGCTCTGGGGCCTATGGCTACACCTTC.

The chain links TRBV4-1 to TRBJ1-1, with a weak D call TRBD1 (5 bases). The germline V gene has CDR1 MGHRA and CDR2 YSYEKL. V was cut by 2 bases and J by 4 bases, with 26 bases left in between. This CDR3 contains 19 residues. CDR3: CASSQPPTWGGTLSTEAFF. The CDR3 bases are TGCGCCAGCAGCCAACCTCCGACTTGGGGCGGGACCCTTAGCACTGAAGCTTTCTTT.

This chain links TRBV7-2 with TRBJ1-1; D may be TRBD1 (6 bases). The CDR3 totals 16 residues. Trimming removed 7 bases at V and 3 bases at J, with 21 bases between. The germline V gene has CDR1 SGHTA and CDR2 FQGNSA. In DNA form, the CDR3 reads TGTGCCAGCACGTTAGTTGGGGGGGGGCGCGACACTGAAGCTTTCTTT. Its translation: CASTLVGGGRDTEAFF.

As DNA, the CDR3 is TGTGCCAGCAGTTTAGACAGGGGTAATTCACCCCTCCACTTT. This encodes CASSLDRGNSPLHF. The V call is TRBV27, the J call TRBJ1-6; 8 bases are shared with TRBD1. The germline gives CDR1 MNHEY, CDR2 SMNVEV (reference sequence). After removal of 2 bases from V and 6 bases from J, the junction contained 0 bases not matched to a gene. The CDR3 has 14 residues.

The chain recombines TRBV5-6 with TRBJ2-7, with 8 bases lining up with TRBD1. Germline V gene lookup returns CDR1 SGHDT and CDR2 YYEEEE. The CDR3 contains 14 residues. V dropped 3 bases and J dropped 0; count of bases not matched to a gene: 2. This CDR3 is CASSWDRSSYEQYF. Here the CDR3 DNA reads TGTGCCAGCAGCTGGGACAGGAGCTCCTACGAGCAGTACTTC.

This rearrangement joins TRBV5-1 to TRBJ2-7; 9 bases agree with TRBD1. V shed 2 bases, J shed 6 bases, and the junction held 15 bases outside the gene matches. CDR1 is SGHRS and CDR2 is YFSETQ in the germline V gene. The CDR3 length is 17 residues. The CDR3 DNA reads as TGCGCCAGCAGCTTAAACTTACGGGACAGGGCCGCCGTCGAGCAGTACTTC. It specifies CASSLNLRDRAAVEQYF.

V is TRBV28 and J is TRBJ1-4; TRBD1 matches at 10 bases. The CDR3 has 15 amino acids. The trim removed 5 bases at V and 4 bases at J, leaving 4 bases unmatched. The V gene's germline CDR1 is MDHEN and CDR2 SYDVKM. The chain's CDR3 is CASSPRDRGNEKLFF. The CDR3 DNA reads as TGTGCCAGCAGTCCGCGGGACAGGGGTAATGAAAAACTGTTTTTT.

The V gene is TRBV9, the J gene TRBJ1-5; 8 positions match TRBD1. V shed 3 bases, J shed 5 bases, and the junction held 7 bases outside the gene matches. The length of the CDR3 is 15 residues. Germline V CDR1 and CDR2: SGDLS, YYNGEE. This chain's CDR3 is CASSARQGTYQPQHF. The CDR3, as DNA: TGTGCCAGCAGCGCCAGACAGGGGACCTATCAGCCCCAGCATTTT.

J is TRBJ1-5 and V is TRBV4-2; D is uncertain. V lost 0 bases and J 0 bases, leaving 6 bases between the germline ends. The CDR3 is 15 residues long. Germline CDR1 is LGHNA and CDR2 is YNFKEQ. CDR3 DNA sequence: TGTGCCAGCAGCCAAGACAGGAATAGCAATCAGCCCCAGCATTTT. Protein product: CASSQDRNSNQPQHF.

This clone was detected a few times. This sequence joins TRBV6-5 and TRBJ2-7; 9 bases match TRBD1. This CDR3 contains 15 residues. From germline, CDR1 is MNHEY and CDR2 SVGAGI. Trimming took 5 bases from V and 3 from J; bases not matched to a gene: 8. CDR3 sequence: CASSGTGRLVYEQYF. For the CDR3, the DNA is TGTGCCAGCAGTGGGACAGGGAGGTTAGTCTACGAGCAGTACTTC.

CDR3 sequence reads: CARQVQETQYF. CDR3 in DNA: TGTGCCCGGCAGGTACAAGAGACCCAGTACTTC. This sequence joins TRBV30 and TRBJ2-5, with D unclear. The CDR3 has 11 amino acids. Trimming removed 8 bases at V and 2 bases at J, with 9 bases between. Germline lookup yields CDR1 GTSNPN and CDR2 SVGIG (reference sequence).

This rearrangement joins TRBV6-1 to TRBJ1-1; D is ambiguous. Germline V gene data show CDR1 as MNHNS and CDR2 as SASEGT. The CDR3 length is 15 residues. V dropped 4 bases and J dropped 4 bases, with 16 bases sitting between them. In DNA form, the CDR3 reads TGTGCCAGCAGTGTAGGAGGGAATCGGGTCACTGAAGCTTTCTTT. Its protein is CASSVGGNRVTEAFF.

This clone was seen repeatedly, ten times or more. The chain joins TRBV10-1 to TRBJ1-1, with D unclear. The CDR3 has 14 amino acids. The germline V gene encodes CDR1 WNHNN and CDR2 SYGVQD (reference sequence). V was clipped by 0 bases and J by 4 bases, with 9 bases between them. DNA of the CDR3: TGCGCCAGCAGTGAGTCCTGGCCTCCCACTGAAGCTTTCTTT. Its protein product is CASSESWPPTEAFF.

This chain links TRBV6-1 with TRBJ2-3, with a possible D match to TRBD1 (5 bases). Germline values: CDR1 MNHNS, CDR2 SASEGT. This CDR3 region has 14 residues. Trimming left V 6 bases short and J 2 bases short, with 12 bases between. The DNA of the CDR3 is TGTGCCAGCAGGCTCGACAGACTCACAGATACGCAGTATTTT. It is translated as CASRLDRLTDTQYF.

This chain uses TRBV11-2 with TRBJ2-2; 7 bases map to TRBD1. This CDR3 is 16 amino acids long. The V gene's germline CDR1 is SGHAT and CDR2 FQNNGV. V lost 1 base, J lost 8 bases, and 10 bases stayed unmatched. Here the CDR3 DNA reads TGTGCCAGCAGCTTAGTCACCCACAGGGGTCCTGGGGAGCTGTTTTTT. Its translation: CASSLVTHRGPGELFF.

The V call is TRBV7-9, the J call TRBJ1-6; 8 bases match TRBD1. Trimming removed 0 bases from V and 7 bases from J; junction bases left unmatched: 8. This CDR3 comprises 17 residues. Germline-derived CDR1 and CDR2 are SEHNR and FQNEAQ (reference sequence). The CDR3 region has the DNA TGTGCCAGCAGCTTAGCCACGAACCGGGACAGGAATTCACCCCTCCACTTT. Protein product: CASSLATNRDRNSPLHF.

V is TRBV5-1 and J is TRBJ1-3, with a weak D call TRBD1 (5 bases). CDR1 and CDR2 from the germline V gene are SGHRS and YFSETQ. V shed 0 bases and J shed 4 bases, with 14 bases lying between them. The CDR3 is 16 amino acids. CDR3 sequence reads: CASSLAARAGGNTIYF. The CDR3 DNA follows: TGCGCCAGCAGCTTGGCCGCAAGGGCAGGGGGAAACACCATATATTTT. The whole variable domain, filled in from reference TRBV5-1 and TRBJ1-3, reads KAGVTQTPRYLIKTRGQQVTLSCSPISGHRSVSWYQQTPGQGLQFLFEYFSETQRNKGNFPGRFSGRQFSNSRSEMNVSTLELGDSALYLCASSLAARAGGNTIYFGEGSWLTVV.

This chain uses TRBV2 with TRBJ2-2; D unclear. Germline CDR1 and CDR2: SNHLY and FYNNEI. Trimming removed 10 bases at V and 5 bases at J, with 14 bases between. The CDR3 covers 13 residues. The CDR3 DNA sequence: TGTGCCACACCAGTCGAAGATACCGGGGAGCTGTTTTTT. Its translation: CATPVEDTGELFF. Based on the CDR3 plus reference TRBV2 and TRBJ2-2, the full variable domain is EPEVTQTPSHQVTQMGQEVILRCVPISNHLYFYWYRQILGQKVEFLVSFYNNEISEKSEIFDDQFSVERPDGSNFTLKIRSTKLEDSAMYFCATPVEDTGELFFGEGSRLTVL.

The rearrangement uses TRBV9 and TRBJ1-1, with D uncertain. CDR3 size: 15 residues. Germline assignment: CDR1 SGDLS and CDR2 YYNGEE. Trimming stripped 0 bases from V and 7 bases from J, with 16 bases between. In nucleotides, the CDR3 is TGTGCCAGCAGCGTAGGTGGCGGAACCTACGGTGAAGCTTTCTTT. Translating it yields CASSVGGGTYGEAFF.

The rearrangement uses TRBV6-6 and TRBJ2-5; possibly TRBD2 for D (5 bases). Per germline, CDR1 MNHNY and CDR2 SVGAGI (reference sequence). The length of the CDR3 is 14 residues. V shed 7 bases and J shed 5 bases, with 17 bases lying between them. CDR3 in amino acids: CASKMDQWRETQYF. CDR3 bases: TGTGCCAGCAAGATGGACCAGTGGAGGGAGACCCAGTACTTC.